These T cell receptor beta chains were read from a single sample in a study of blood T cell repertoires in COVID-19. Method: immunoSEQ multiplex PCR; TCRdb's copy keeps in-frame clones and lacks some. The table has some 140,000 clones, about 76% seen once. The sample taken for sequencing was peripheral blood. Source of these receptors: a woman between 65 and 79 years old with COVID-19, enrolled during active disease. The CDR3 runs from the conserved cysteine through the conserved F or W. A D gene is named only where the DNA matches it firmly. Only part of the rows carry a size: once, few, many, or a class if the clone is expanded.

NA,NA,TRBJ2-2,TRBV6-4,CASSEGHTGELFF,TGTGCCAGCAGTGAGGGGCACACCGGGGAGCTGTTTTTT
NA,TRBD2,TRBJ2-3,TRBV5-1,CASSLRTSGGVDTQYF,TGCGCCAGCAGCTTGAGGACTAGCGGGGGGGTGGATACGCAGTATTTT
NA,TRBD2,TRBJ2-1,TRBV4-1,CASSLAGSSYNEQFF,TGCGCCAGCAGCCTAGCGGGGAGCTCCTACAATGAGCAGTTCTTC
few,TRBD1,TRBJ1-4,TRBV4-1,CASSRPGQHEKLFF,TGCGCCAGCAGCCGTCCGGGACAGCATGAAAAACTGTTTTTT
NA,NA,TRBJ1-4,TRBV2,CASRPMAGQNEKLFF,TGTGCCAGCAGGCCTATGGCAGGGCAGAATGAAAAACTGTTTTTT
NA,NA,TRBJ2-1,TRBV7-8,CASSAPQGKAYNEQFF,TGTGCCAGCAGCGCACCGCAGGGGAAAGCCTACAATGAGCAGTTCTTC
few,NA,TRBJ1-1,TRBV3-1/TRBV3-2,CASSQVLGETEAFF,TGTGCCAGCAGCCAAGTTCTGGGAGAAACTGAAGCTTTCTTT
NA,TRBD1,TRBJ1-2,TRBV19,CASTRTGFNYGYTF,TGTGCCAGTACGAGGACAGGTTTTAACTATGGCTACACCTTC
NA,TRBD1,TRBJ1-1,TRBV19,CVSSDRGLSNTEAFF,TGTGTCAGTTCGGACAGGGGACTCTCGAACACTGAAGCTTTCTTT
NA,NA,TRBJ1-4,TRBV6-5,CASRSSTNEKLFF,TGTGCCAGTAGGAGCTCAACTAATGAAAAACTGTTTTTT
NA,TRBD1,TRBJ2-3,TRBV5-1,CASSFQGEDTQYF,TGCGCCAGCAGCTTCCAGGGGGAAGATACGCAGTATTTT
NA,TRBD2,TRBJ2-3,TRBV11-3,CASSLRAGGPSTDTQYF,TGTGCCAGCAGCTTACGAGCGGGGGGTCCCAGCACAGATACGCAGTATTTT
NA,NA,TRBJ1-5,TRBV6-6,CASSPEGRIQHF,TGTGCCAGCAGCCCGGAGGGCAGGATCCAGCATTTT
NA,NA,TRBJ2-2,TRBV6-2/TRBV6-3,CASSRDTGVSTGELFF,TGTGCCAGCAGCCGTGATACAGGTGTTAGCACCGGGGAGCTGTTTTTT
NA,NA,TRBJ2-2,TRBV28,CASSSKSQGIGGELFF,TGTGCCAGCAGCTCCAAATCCCAGGGAATCGGCGGGGAGCTGTTTTTT
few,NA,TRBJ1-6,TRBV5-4,CASSEAGIAGASPLHF,TGTGCCAGCAGCGAAGCGGGGATCGCCGGCGCGTCACCCCTCCACTTT
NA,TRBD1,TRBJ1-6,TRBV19,CASARQGNPPLHF,TGTGCCAGTGCACGACAGGGTAACCCACCCCTCCACTTT
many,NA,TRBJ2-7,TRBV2,CASSITQGGYEQYF,TGTGCCAGCAGTATAACCCAGGGTGGGTACGAGCAGTACTTC
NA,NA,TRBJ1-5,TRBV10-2,CASRDTGGGSNQPQHF,TGCGCCAGCAGGGACACCGGGGGGGGGAGCAATCAGCCCCAGCATTTT
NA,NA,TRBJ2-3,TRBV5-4,CASSTSTDTQYF,TGTGCCAGCAGCACTAGCACAGATACGCAGTATTTT
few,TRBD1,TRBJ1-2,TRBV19,CASRRDRSSYNYGYTF,TGTGCCAGTAGGAGGGACAGGAGCTCCTATAACTATGGCTACACCTTC
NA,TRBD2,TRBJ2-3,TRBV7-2,CASSPRGLGSTDTQYF,TGTGCCAGCAGCCCAAGGGGACTAGGAAGCACAGATACGCAGTATTTT
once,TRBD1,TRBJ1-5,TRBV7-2,CASSPGTGANQPQHF,TGTGCCAGCAGCCCCGGGACAGGGGCCAATCAGCCCCAGCATTTT
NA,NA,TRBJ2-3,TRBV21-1,CASRRDRDKEDTQYF,TGTGCCAGCAGGCGGGACAGGGATAAGGAAGATACGCAGTATTTT
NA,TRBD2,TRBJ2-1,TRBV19,CASSIRTSGGFNNEQFF,TGTGCCAGTAGTATAAGGACTAGCGGGGGGTTCAACAATGAGCAGTTCTTC
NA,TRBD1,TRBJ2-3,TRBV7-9,CASSSLGGQGTDTQYF,TGTGCCAGCAGCTCCCTGGGCGGACAGGGGACAGATACGCAGTATTTT
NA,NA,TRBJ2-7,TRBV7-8,CASSPRGSYEQYF,TGTGCCAGCAGCCCCCGGGGGTCTTACGAGCAGTACTTC
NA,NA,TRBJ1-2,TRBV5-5,CASSSLPENYGYTF,TGTGCCAGCAGCTCCCTCCCCGAGAACTATGGCTACACCTTC
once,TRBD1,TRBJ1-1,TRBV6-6,CATITGVEAFF,TGTGCCACAATAACAGGGGTTGAAGCTTTCTTT
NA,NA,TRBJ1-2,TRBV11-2,CASSLQQGVTNYGYTF,TGTGCCAGCAGCTTACAACAGGGAGTAACTAACTATGGCTACACCTTC
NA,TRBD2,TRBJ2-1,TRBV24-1,CATSIRGGSYNEQFF,TGTGCCACCAGTATTCGGGGGGGCTCCTACAATGAGCAGTTCTTC
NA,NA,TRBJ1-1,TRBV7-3,CASSLNRGAEAFF,TGTGCCAGCAGCTTAAACCGGGGAGCCGAAGCTTTCTTT
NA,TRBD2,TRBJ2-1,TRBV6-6,CAGKGGTRNEQFF,TGTGCCGGCAAGGGGGGGACTAGGAATGAGCAGTTCTTC
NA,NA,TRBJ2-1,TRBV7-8,CASSSPAGAQPPKFF,TGTGCCAGCAGCTCGCCGGCTGGGGCCCAACCCCCCAAGTTCTTC
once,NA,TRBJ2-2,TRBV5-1,CASSLASPPGELFF,TGCGCCAGCAGCTTGGCCTCCCCTCCGGGGGAGCTGTTTTTT
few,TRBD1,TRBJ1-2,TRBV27,CASSPGTGGGYTF,TGTGCCAGCAGTCCCGGGACAGGGGGCGGCTACACCTTC
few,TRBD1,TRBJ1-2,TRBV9,CASSRQGDGGYTF,TGTGCCAGCAGCCGCCAGGGGGATGGGGGCTACACCTTC
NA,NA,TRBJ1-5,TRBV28,CASRGGLRQPQHF,TGTGCCAGCAGGGGAGGGCTGAGACAGCCCCAGCATTTT
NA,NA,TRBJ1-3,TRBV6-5,CASSYRHPSSGNTIYF,TGTGCCAGCAGTTACAGACATCCGAGCTCTGGAAACACCATATATTTT
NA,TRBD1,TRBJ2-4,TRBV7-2,CASSLTGASKNIQYF,TGTGCCAGCAGCCTGACAGGGGCGTCCAAAAACATTCAGTACTTC
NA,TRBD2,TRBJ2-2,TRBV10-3,CAIAGAGDTGELFF,TGTGCCATCGCCGGAGCGGGGGATACCGGGGAGCTGTTTTTT
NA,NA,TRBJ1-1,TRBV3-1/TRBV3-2,CASSQTDRNTEAFF,TGTGCCAGCAGCCAAACGGACAGGAACACTGAAGCTTTCTTT
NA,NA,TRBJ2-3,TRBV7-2,CASSPTISTDTQYF,TGTGCCAGCAGTCCGACTATAAGCACAGATACGCAGTATTTT
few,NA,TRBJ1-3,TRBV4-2,CASSSNRGAGNTIYF,TGTGCCAGCAGCTCCAACCGTGGGGCCGGAAACACCATATATTTT
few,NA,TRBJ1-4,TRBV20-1,CSASRSGLATNEKLFF,TGCAGTGCTAGTAGATCAGGGCTCGCAACTAATGAAAAACTGTTTTTT
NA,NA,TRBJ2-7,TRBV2,CASTTGTSYEQYF,TGTGCCAGCACCACAGGGACGAGCTACGAGCAGTACTTC
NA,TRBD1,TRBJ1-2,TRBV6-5,CASWGTGPYGYTF,TGTGCCAGCTGGGGGACAGGGCCCTATGGCTACACCTTC
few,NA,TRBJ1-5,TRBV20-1,CSASGQQNQPQHF,TGCAGTGCTAGTGGACAGCAAAATCAGCCCCAGCATTTT
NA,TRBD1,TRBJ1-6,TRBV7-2,CASSLGTGHSPLHF,TGTGCCAGCAGCTTGGGGACAGGACATTCACCCCTCCACTTT
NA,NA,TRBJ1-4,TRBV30,CAWTSGQRQKLFF,TGTGCCTGGACCTCGGGACAAAGGCAAAAACTGTTTTTT
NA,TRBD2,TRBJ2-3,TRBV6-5,CASTPPGGTDTQYF,TGTGCCAGCACCCCTCCGGGGGGGACAGATACGCAGTATTTT
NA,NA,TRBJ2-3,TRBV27,CASRPGVADTQYF,TGTGCCAGCAGACCGGGGGTGGCAGATACGCAGTATTTT
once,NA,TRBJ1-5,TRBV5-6,CARPEGYNQPQHF,TGTGCCAGGCCCGAGGGATACAATCAGCCCCAGCATTTT
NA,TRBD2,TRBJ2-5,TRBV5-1,CASSLEGGGETQYF,TGCGCCAGCAGCTTGGAAGGCGGGGGGGAGACCCAGTACTTC
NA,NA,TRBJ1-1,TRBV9,CASSGQQGWDTEAFF,TGTGCCAGCAGCGGACAGCAGGGTTGGGACACTGAAGCTTTCTTT
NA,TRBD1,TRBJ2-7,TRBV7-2,CASSPPGQGDSEQYF,TGTGCCAGCAGCCCACCAGGGCAGGGGGACAGCGAGCAGTACTTC
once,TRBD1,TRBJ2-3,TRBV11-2,CASSHGQGFADTQYF,TGTGCCAGCAGCCACGGACAGGGTTTCGCAGATACGCAGTATTTT
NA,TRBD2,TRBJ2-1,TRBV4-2,CASSPKPTSGGYNEQFF,TGTGCCAGCAGCCCCAAACCGACTAGCGGGGGCTACAATGAGCAGTTCTTC
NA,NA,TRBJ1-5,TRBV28,CASSPKFAGGNQPQHF,TGTGCCAGCAGTCCGAAGTTTGCGGGGGGCAATCAGCCCCAGCATTTT
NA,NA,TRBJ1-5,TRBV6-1,CASSELRVAQHF,TGTGCCAGCAGTGAATTGAGAGTAGCCCAGCATTTT